These 16 T cell receptor beta chains came from one sample sequenced in a study of post-analysis software for immune sequencing data. Study-level points and caveats: About 5 TRBV segments (TRBV5-6, TRBV5-1 and TRBV20-1 among them) occurred more frequently in patients than in controls.

These receptors have no known antigen. The authors incorporated unique molecular identifiers into the TCR beta cDNA libraries. TCRdb itself ran the PCR reads through MiXCR, one entry per CDR3 protein. The sample yields roughly 170,000 distinct CDR3 sequences, 25% to 35% seen once. The source material was blood. All receptors derive from a girl under 18 with multiple sclerosis.

This clonotype has more than one count but fewer than ten. The chain combines TRBV7-3 with TRBJ2-6; D gene ambiguous. The germline V and J ends were trimmed by 5 bases and 2 bases, with 10 bases remaining between them. The CDR3 consists of 15 residues. CDR1 SGHTA and CDR2 FQGTGA come from the germline V gene. CDR3 bases: TGTGCCAGCAGCCCAGGCTTAGCTGGGGCCAACGTCCTGACTTTC. Translated: CASSPGLAGANVLTF.

This clonotype was observed a handful of times. The V and J genes are TRBV20-1 and TRBJ1-2; TRBD1 agrees at 7 bases. CDR1 is DFQATT, CDR2 SNEGSKA, per germline (reference sequence). This CDR3 is 14 amino acids long. The ends lost 1 base at V and 2 bases at J; junction bases unmatched: 4. CDR3 residues: CSARGEGQNYGYTF. As DNA, the CDR3 is TGCAGTGCTAGAGGGGAGGGACAGAACTATGGCTACACCTTC.

This clonotype was seen repeatedly, ten times or more. The CDR3 region is CASSRGRAETQYF. The CDR3 nucleotides read TGTGCCAGCAGCCGCGGCAGAGCGGAGACCCAGTACTTC. The chain links TRBV6-5 to TRBJ2-5; D unclear. Germline V lookup: CDR1 MNHEY, CDR2 SVGAGI. Trimming removed 6 bases from V and 5 bases from J, with 13 bases in between. The CDR3 is made up of 13 amino acids.

The chain is built from TRBV29-1 and TRBJ2-5; 7 bases are shared with TRBD1. Germline V lookup: CDR1 SQVTM, CDR2 ANQGSEA. CDR3 size: 12 residues. The ends lost 7 bases at V and 3 bases at J; junction bases unmatched: 5. CDR3 nucleotide sequence: TGCAGCGCTGGGGACAGAAAAGAGACCCAGTACTTC. Protein product: CSAGDRKETQYF.

This clonotype was observed at least ten times. The genes are TRBV24-1 and TRBJ1-2; D is perhaps TRBD1 (6 bases). The CDR3 is made up of 12 amino acids. V gave up 8 bases and J gave up 5 bases, with 11 bases separating them. Germline V CDR1 and CDR2: KGHDR, SFDVKD. Written as DNA, the CDR3 is TGTGCCACCACCGGGACACCTTATGGCTACACCTTC. It specifies CATTGTPYGYTF.

On this clonotype itself: Being one base from a much bigger clone, this may be a read error. This chain uses TRBV20-1 with TRBJ2-1, with 10 positions matching TRBD2. The J call is uncertain, as TRBJ2-7 better fits the DNA end. This CDR3 spans 17 amino acids. Germline values: CDR1 DFQATT, CDR2 SNEGSKA (reference sequence). For the CDR3, the DNA is TGCAATGCTAATGGACTAGCGGTCCTGAGCTCCTACAATGAGCAGTACTTC. Protein product: CNANGLAVLSSYNEQYF.

This clonotype was found many times. The genes are TRBV15 and TRBJ2-3; D not certain. The CDR3 covers 14 residues. Germline V gene sequence: CDR1 LNHNV, CDR2 YYDKDF (reference sequence). V was cut by 5 bases and J by 6 bases, with 15 bases left in between. The CDR3 sequence: CATSPEVRWDTQYF. CDR3 nucleotide sequence: TGTGCCACCAGCCCGGAAGTGCGGTGGGATACGCAGTATTTT.

J is TRBJ2-3 and V is TRBV7-9; perhaps TRBD1 as D (5 bases). The CDR3 covers 15 residues. Germline values: CDR1 SEHNR, CDR2 FQNEAQ (reference sequence). V was clipped by 3 bases and J by 3 bases, with 13 bases between them. As DNA, the CDR3 is TGTGCCAGCAGCTTCAGGGATCTTAGGACAGATACGCAGTATTTT. Translation gives CASSFRDLRTDTQYF.

Of note for this clonotype: A much larger clonotype is one base distant, so this may be a read error. The chain employs TRBV9 and TRBJ2-1; 7 bases align to TRBD1. Germline V lookup: CDR1 SGDLS, CDR2 YYNGEE. V lost 4 bases and J lost 7; bases outside the gene matches: 5. The CDR3 extends over 13 amino acids. The CDR3: CASSFYRGNEQFF. The CDR3 DNA reads TGTGCCAGCAGCTTCTACAGGGGAAATGAGCAGTTCTTC. The full variable domain, with the rest looked up from reference TRBV9 and TRBJ2-1, is DSGVTQTPKHLITATGQRVTLRCSPRSGDLSVYWYQQSLDQGLQFLIQYYNGEERAKGNILERFSAQQFPDLHSELNLSSLELGDSALYFCASSFYRGNEQFFGPGTRLTVL.

This clonotype was observed at least ten times. The genes are TRBV12-5 and TRBJ1-2; the match to TRBD1 covers 7 bases. The J segment lost 2 bases and the V segment lost 5 bases, leaving 14 bases of the junction unmatched. This CDR3 is built from 17 residues. Germline V gene sequence: CDR1 LGHNT, CDR2 FRNRAP. CDR3 residues: CASGLVVGQRLNYGYTF. The DNA for the CDR3 is TGTGCTAGTGGTCTTGTGGTGGGACAGCGACTGAACTATGGCTACACCTTC.

The chain uses TRBV7-2 and TRBJ2-4, with unresolved D. The J call may be faulty, since TRBJ2-5 better matches the DNA end. The CDR3 runs 12 residues. Germline V gives CDR1 SGHTA, CDR2 FQGNSA. The CDR3 bases are TGTGCCAGCAGCCCGTTAAGGGAGACCCAGTACTTC. Its translation: CASSPLRETQYF.

This clonotype was found many times. The V call is TRBV25-1, the J call TRBJ2-1; possibly TRBD2 for D (6 bases). The V end lost 5 bases, the J end lost 8 bases, and 16 bases lay between the germline ends. The CDR3 extends over 14 amino acids. Germline-derived CDR1 and CDR2 are MGHDK and SYGVNS. CDR3 in amino acids: CASSLGLPGHEQFF. The DNA for the CDR3 is TGTGCCAGCAGTTTAGGACTACCTGGGCATGAGCAGTTCTTC.

As for this clonotype: It may be a read error: a sequence one base away is much more abundant. The rearrangement links TRBV4-1 to TRBJ2-1; 7 positions match TRBD1. J was trimmed by 6 bases and V by 4 bases; bases with no gene match: 12. The CDR3 consists of 16 residues. Germline CDR1 MGHRA, CDR2 YSYEKL. In nucleotides, the CDR3 is TGCGCCAGCAGCCCATGGACAGGCCAAGGTCCCAATGAGCAGTTCTTC. Translated: CASSPWTGQGPNEQFF.

The chain carries TRBV5-1 and TRBJ1-1; D perhaps matches TRBD1 (6 bases). This CDR3 spans 14 amino acids. The V and J ends lost 2 bases and 3 bases respectively, with 11 bases between them. Germline lookup yields CDR1 SGHRS and CDR2 YFSETQ. CDR3 sequence reads: CASSFRGRDTEAFF. The CDR3 DNA follows: TGCGCCAGCAGCTTTCGGGGGCGCGACACTGAAGCTTTCTTT.

This clonotype was observed a single time. The chain has TRBV29-1 and TRBJ2-2, with TRBD2 identical over 9 bases. J gave up 5 bases and V 3 bases, and 1 base lay outside the gene matches. The CDR3 is 13 amino acids. Germline assignment: CDR1 SQVTM and CDR2 ANQGSEA. The CDR3 DNA is TGCAGCGTTGATGCGGGAGGGACCGGGGAGCTGTTTTTT. It yields the protein CSVDAGGTGELFF.

In its sample, this clonotype was seen many times. The rearrangement joins TRBV25-1 to TRBJ2-1; TRBD1 aligns across 11 bases. Germline V gene sequence: CDR1 MGHDK, CDR2 SYGVNS. This CDR3 region has 13 residues. V dropped 8 bases and J dropped 8; count of bases not matched to a gene: 5. The CDR3 sequence: CASQDRGRDEQFF. Here the CDR3 DNA reads TGTGCCAGCCAGGACAGGGGGCGAGATGAGCAGTTCTTC.